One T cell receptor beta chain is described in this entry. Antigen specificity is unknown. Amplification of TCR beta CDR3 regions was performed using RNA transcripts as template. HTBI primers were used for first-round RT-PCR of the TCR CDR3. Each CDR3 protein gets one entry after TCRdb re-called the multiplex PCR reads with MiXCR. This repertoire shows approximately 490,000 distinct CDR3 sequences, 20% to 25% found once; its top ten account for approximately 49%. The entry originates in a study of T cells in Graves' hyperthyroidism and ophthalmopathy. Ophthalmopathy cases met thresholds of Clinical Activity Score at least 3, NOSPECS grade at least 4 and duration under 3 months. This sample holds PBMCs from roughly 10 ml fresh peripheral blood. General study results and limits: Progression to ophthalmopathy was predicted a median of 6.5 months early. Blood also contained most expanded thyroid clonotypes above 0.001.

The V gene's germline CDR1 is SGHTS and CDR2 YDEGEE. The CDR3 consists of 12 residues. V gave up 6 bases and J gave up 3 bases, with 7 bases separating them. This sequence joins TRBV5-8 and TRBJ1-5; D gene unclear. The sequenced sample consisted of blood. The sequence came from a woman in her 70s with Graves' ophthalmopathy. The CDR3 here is CASNYLNQPQHF. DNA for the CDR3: TGTGCCAGCAACTATCTCAATCAGCCCCAGCATTTT.